The source of this T cell receptor (beta chain) is a study of T cell responses to AZD1222 COVID-19 vaccine. Study conclusions and caveats: Nearly half of spike-specific TCRs reportedly target variant regions that are unmutated in the B.1.351 and B.1.1.7 variants. A mostly white British donor set with more females was recruited, and clonal diversity was possibly underestimated. Repertoires were sampled only after the peak T cell response.

The protocol was immunoSEQ multiplex PCR, while the TCRdb copy is restricted to in-frame clones and leaves out a portion. The table includes around 140,000 clones, approximately 91% detected once. In the case of this clone: Its target is unknown.

Samples with a second dose at about 4 or about 12 weeks were pooled together. The sequences come from peripheral blood, collected 28 days after the second AZD1222 dose. This clonotype was obtained from an adult who received the AZD1222 COVID-19 vaccine.

The CDR3 sequence is CASEDRFNSPLHF. In DNA form, the CDR3 reads TGTGCCAGCGAAGACAGGTTCAATTCACCCCTCCACTTT. This chain connects TRBV28 to TRBJ1-6; weak D call: TRBD1 (6 bases). The length of the CDR3 is 13 residues. Trimming removed 8 bases from V and 7 bases from J, with 12 bases in between. Germline CDR1 reads MDHEN; CDR2 reads SYDVKM.